These 17 T cell receptor beta chains were all obtained from the same sample, sequenced in a study of PD-1 blockade in mismatch repair-deficient tumors. Sequenced by immunoSEQ multiplex PCR; TCRdb stores in-frame clones only, minus some. The sample gives around 130,000 clones, 85% to 90% of which show up once; 10% to 15% is in the top ten. The source material was peripheral blood, sampled approximately 72 weeks after starting pembrolizumab. These receptors were taken from an adult with mismatch repair-deficient cancer.

The chain combines TRBV13 with TRBJ2-7; D tentatively fits TRBD1 or TRBD2 (5 bases each). V lost 2 bases and J lost 2, with 10 bases in between. The CDR3 has 14 residues. The germline CDR1 and CDR2 sequences are PRHDT and FYEKMQ (reference sequence). The DNA of the CDR3 is TGTGCCAGCAGCTTATTCGGGGACGCCTACGAGCAGTACTTC. Its translation: CASSLFGDAYEQYF.

The V call is TRBV2, the J call TRBJ2-7; tentative D call: TRBD2 (6 bases). The CDR3 contains 15 residues. Per the germline V gene, CDR1 is SNHLY and CDR2 is FYNNEI. The V gene lost 6 bases and the J gene lost 0 bases, with 15 bases spanning the gap. The DNA of the CDR3 is TGTGCCAGCAGCGTGGACGGGGGAGCCTCCTACGAGCAGTACTTC. Translated: CASSVDGGASYEQYF.

The chain links TRBV4-1 to TRBJ2-3, with D uncertain. Trimming pared 2 bases from V and 0 bases from J, leaving 3 bases between. This CDR3 region has 13 residues. In germline, CDR1 is MGHRA, CDR2 YSYEKL. For the CDR3, the DNA is TGCGCCAGCAGCCAAAGGAGCACAGATACGCAGTATTTT. Protein: CASSQRSTDTQYF.

This rearrangement joins TRBV4-3 to TRBJ2-7; 10 bases are a match to TRBD2. V lost 1 base and J lost 3; bases outside the gene matches: 0. This CDR3 spans 14 amino acids. From germline, CDR1 is LGHNA and CDR2 YSLEER. The CDR3 DNA reads as TGCGCCAGCAGCCAAGGACTAGCGGGCTACGAGCAGTACTTC. This sequence encodes CASSQGLAGYEQYF.

This sequence joins TRBV11-2 and TRBJ2-7; 9 nucleotides match TRBD1. The CDR3 contains 15 residues. V dropped 4 bases and J dropped 4; count of bases not matched to a gene: 8. The germline gives CDR1 SGHAT, CDR2 FQNNGV. CDR3 DNA: TGTGCCAGCAGCTCGGGGACAGGGATTCAATACGAGCAGTACTTC. It specifies CASSSGTGIQYEQYF.

The gene calls are TRBV4-1 and TRBJ1-2; D not resolved. CDR1 and CDR2 from the germline V gene are MGHRA and YSYEKL. The length of the CDR3 is 15 residues. V was pared by 1 base and J by 0 bases, with 9 bases between. In nucleotides, the CDR3 is TGCGCCAGCAGCCAAGTAGGGCAGACTAACTATGGCTACACCTTC. Amino acid sequence: CASSQVGQTNYGYTF.

J is TRBJ2-5 and V is TRBV4-1; D not resolved. The CDR3 is 17 residues long. Trimming removed 1 base from V and 3 bases from J, with 18 bases in between. Germline-derived CDR1 and CDR2 are MGHRA and YSYEKL. The CDR3 here is CASSQVVVLPRKETQYF. The CDR3 DNA follows: TGCGCCAGCAGCCAAGTTGTCGTACTCCCAAGAAAAGAGACCCAGTACTTC.

The CDR3 nucleotides are TGCGCCAGCAGCTTGGGAACAGGGCGGGATGGCTACACCTTC. Amino acids: CASSLGTGRDGYTF. V gene TRBV5-1 combines with J gene TRBJ1-2, with D tentatively TRBD1 (6 bases). This CDR3 comprises 14 residues. CDR1 and CDR2 (germline): SGHRS, YFSETQ. V was shortened by 0 bases and J by 6 bases, with 12 bases between the two germline ends.

V is TRBV7-8 and J is TRBJ1-5, with TRBD1 matching over 8 bases. After removal of 3 bases from V and 2 bases from J, the junction contained 0 bases not matched to a gene. The CDR3 contains 14 residues. CDR1 is SGHVS and CDR2 is FQNEAQ in the germline V gene. The CDR3 nucleotides are TGTGCCAGCAGCTTGACAGGGGGCAATCAGCCCCAGCATTTT. Translated, it gives CASSLTGGNQPQHF.

The V and J genes are TRBV4-1 and TRBJ2-1, with 7 bases fitting TRBD2. J gave up 4 bases and V 4 bases, and 7 bases lay outside the gene matches. CDR1 is MGHRA, CDR2 YSYEKL, per germline. The CDR3 is 15 amino acids. CDR3 region: CASSLRERDYNEQFF. The CDR3 DNA is TGCGCCAGCAGCCTGAGGGAGCGGGATTACAATGAGCAGTTCTTC.

This clone was found once. The chain couples TRBV10-3 to TRBJ2-6; D may correspond to TRBD1 or TRBD2 (5 bases each). The CDR3 extends over 16 amino acids. With 4 bases removed from V and 0 bases from J, the gap between germline ends came to 10 bases. Germline assignment: CDR1 ENHRY and CDR2 SYGVKD. CDR3 sequence reads: CAISGDRSSGANVLTF. The CDR3, as DNA: TGTGCCATCAGTGGGGACCGAAGCTCTGGGGCCAACGTCCTGACTTTC.

The chain employs TRBV7-2 and TRBJ2-2; D unclear. This CDR3 is 12 amino acids long. Trimming removed 1 base from V and 10 bases from J, with 7 bases in between. Germline-derived CDR1 and CDR2 are SGHTA and FQGNSA. The CDR3 protein is CASSLVPVELFF. The CDR3 nucleotides are TGTGCCAGCAGCTTAGTACCCGTGGAGCTGTTTTTT.

This clone has more than one count but fewer than ten. The V call is TRBV7-2, the J call TRBJ2-7; no reliable D call. This CDR3 is 14 amino acids long. The V gene lost 4 bases and the J gene lost 2 bases, with 12 bases spanning the gap. CDR1 and CDR2 from the germline V gene are SGHTA and FQGNSA. The chain's CDR3 is CASSSPEATYEQYF. DNA for the CDR3: TGTGCCAGCAGCTCCCCGGAAGCTACCTACGAGCAGTACTTC. The variable domain in full, completed from reference TRBV7-2 and TRBJ2-7, reads GAGVSQSPSNKVTEKGKDVELRCDPISGHTALYWYRQSLGQGLEFLIYFQGNSAPDKSGLPSDRFSAERTGGSVSTLTIQRTQQEDSAVYLCASSSPEATYEQYFGPGTRLTVT.

This rearrangement joins TRBV11-3 to TRBJ2-3, with D unresolved. The germline CDR1 and CDR2 sequences are SGHNT and YENEEA. The CDR3 covers 15 residues. With 0 bases removed from V and 4 bases from J, the gap between germline ends came to 11 bases. The CDR3: CASSLEGLQADTQYF. CDR3 DNA sequence: TGTGCCAGCAGCTTAGAGGGTCTTCAGGCAGATACGCAGTATTTT.

This clone was counted a single time. This chain uses TRBV7-8 with TRBJ2-5, with 9 nucleotides matching TRBD1. Losses at the gene ends were 3 bases for V and 2 bases for J; bases not matched to a gene: 7. CDR3 length equals 16 residues. Germline V lookup: CDR1 SGHVS, CDR2 FQNEAQ. CDR3 in amino acids: CASSFPGTGRQETQYF. CDR3 nucleotide sequence: TGTGCCAGCAGCTTTCCCGGGACAGGGAGGCAAGAGACCCAGTACTTC.

The rearrangement uses TRBV4-2 and TRBJ2-7; tentatively, D is TRBD1 (5 bases). The germline CDR1 and CDR2 sequences are LGHNA and YNFKEQ. V lost 4 bases, J lost 0 bases, and 10 bases lay in between. The CDR3 runs to 14 residues. The CDR3 here is CASSPDSTSYEQYF. CDR3 coding DNA: TGTGCCAGCAGCCCCGACAGTACCTCCTACGAGCAGTACTTC.

The chain combines TRBV27 with TRBJ2-3; no firm D call. Germline values: CDR1 MNHEY, CDR2 SMNVEV (reference sequence). The germline V and J ends were trimmed by 2 bases and 1 base, with 10 bases remaining between them. This CDR3 is built from 15 residues. The DNA for the CDR3 is TGTGCCAGCAGTTTAGGGCAGGTCCGCACAGATACGCAGTATTTT. Its translation: CASSLGQVRTDTQYF.